This passage covers 15 T cell receptor beta chains from one sample sequenced in a study of blood T cell repertoires in COVID-19. Generated by immunoSEQ multiplex PCR, the TCRdb table keeps only in-frame clones and is missing some. Of 300,000 to 400,000 clones listed, about nine tenths are singletons. Sequencing was done on a sample of peripheral blood. The receptor set was obtained from a woman in her seventies with COVID-19, enrolled during active disease.

The rearrangement uses TRBV10-3 and TRBJ1-1; TRBD1 might be the D (5 bases). V lost 4 bases to trimming and J lost 9 bases, with 15 bases between them. CDR3 length: 13 residues. Germline V gene data show CDR1 as ENHRY and CDR2 as SYGVKD. CDR3 sequence: CAISAGGTRKAFF. In DNA, the CDR3 is TGTGCCATCAGTGCGGGGGGGACCCGGAAAGCTTTCTTT.

V gene TRBV2 combines with J gene TRBJ1-1; possibly TRBD1 for D (6 bases). In germline, CDR1 is SNHLY, CDR2 FYNNEI. This CDR3 is built from 13 residues. Trimming took 8 bases from V and 3 from J, leaving 13 bases between them. The CDR3 bases are TGTGCCAGCTGGCAGGGGCCTTACACTGAAGCTTTCTTT. This sequence encodes CASWQGPYTEAFF.

The genes are TRBV7-8 and TRBJ2-3, with 12 nucleotides matching TRBD2. The length of the CDR3 is 16 residues. The junction had 4 bases not matched to a gene; V was cut back by 5 bases and J by 1 base. Per germline, CDR1 SGHVS and CDR2 FQNEAQ. DNA for the CDR3: TGTGCCAGCAGCCAAAGACTAGCGGGGGGCACAGATACGCAGTATTTT. Amino acid sequence: CASSQRLAGGTDTQYF.

Turning to this clone: One end of the junction is discordant with germline, which a read error may explain. The rearrangement links TRBV2 to TRBJ2-7, with 8 positions matching TRBD1. The CDR3 contains 11 residues. CDR1 and CDR2 from the germline V gene are SNHLY and FYNNEI. The CDR3 loop is CASNRDRPRTF. In nucleotides, the CDR3 is TGTGCCAGCAATCGGGACAGGCCAAGAACCTTC.

The CDR3 region is CASSRGEAFF. CDR3 DNA sequence: TGTGCCAGCAGCCGCGGGGAAGCTTTCTTT. The V call is TRBV6-5, the J call TRBJ1-1; D remains unclear. With 6 bases removed from V and 8 bases from J, the gap between germline ends came to 7 bases. Germline CDR1 and CDR2: MNHEY and SVGAGI. The CDR3 is 10 residues long.

The chain joins TRBV7-2 to TRBJ2-3, with 8 bases matching TRBD2. Germline trimming cut 1 base from V and 3 bases from J; bases unmatched to any gene: 6. In germline, CDR1 is SGHTA, CDR2 FQGNSA. This CDR3 is 16 amino acids long. In nucleotides, the CDR3 is TGTGCCAGCAGCTTAGTCGGTGCGGGGGGAACAGATACGCAGTATTTT. It translates to CASSLVGAGGTDTQYF.

V is TRBV29-1 and J is TRBJ1-4; D perhaps matches TRBD1 (6 bases). This CDR3 is 11 amino acids long. Germline loops: CDR1 SQVTM, CDR2 ANQGSEA. The chain's CDR3 is CSQGIGEKLFF. Here the CDR3 DNA reads TGCAGTCAGGGGATAGGAGAAAAACTGTTTTTT.

In its sample, this clone was seen once. The chain carries TRBV5-1 and TRBJ1-2; 9 nucleotides match TRBD1. This CDR3 is built from 16 residues. V lost 1 base and J lost 2; bases outside the gene matches: 6. Germline-derived CDR1 and CDR2 are SGHRS and YFSETQ. DNA of the CDR3: TGCGCCAGCAGCTTGAATAAACAGGGGGCGAACTATGGCTACACCTTC. Its protein product is CASSLNKQGANYGYTF.

The V call is TRBV10-1, the J call TRBJ1-1, with D maybe TRBD1 (6 bases). V lost 4 bases to trimming and J lost 7 bases, with 13 bases between them. The CDR3 extends over 13 amino acids. Germline V gene data show CDR1 as WNHNN and CDR2 as SYGVQD (reference sequence). The CDR3 is CASSGRGRDEAFF. DNA of the CDR3: TGCGCCAGCAGTGGCAGGGGAAGGGATGAAGCTTTCTTT.

The rearrangement uses TRBV2 and TRBJ1-1, with 12 bases fitting TRBD1. Losses at the gene ends were 8 bases for V and 1 base for J; bases not matched to a gene: 5. The CDR3 runs 15 residues. Germline lookup yields CDR1 SNHLY and CDR2 FYNNEI. This chain's CDR3 is CASAGQGAWNTEAFF. CDR3 nucleotides: TGTGCCAGCGCGGGACAGGGGGCGTGGAACACTGAAGCTTTCTTT.

CDR3 sequence reads: CASSLTGYDGYTF. Here the CDR3 DNA reads TGTGCCAGCAGCTTGACAGGGTACGATGGCTACACCTTC. This chain links TRBV7-8 with TRBJ1-2; the match to TRBD1 covers 7 bases. The CDR3 spans 13 residues. CDR1 SGHVS and CDR2 FQNEAQ come from the germline V gene. V shed 3 bases, J shed 6 bases, and the junction held 4 bases outside the gene matches. The full variable domain, completed using reference TRBV7-8 and TRBJ1-2, is GAGVSQSPRYKVAKRGQDVALRCDPISGHVSLFWYQQALGQGPEFLTYFQNEAQLDKSGLPSDRFFAERPEGSVSTLKIQRTQQEDSAVYLCASSLTGYDGYTFGSGTRLTVV.

The chain recombines TRBV5-1 with TRBJ2-7; TRBD1 matches 7 bases. Trimming cost V 3 bases and J 4 bases; bases outside gene matches: 4. CDR3 length equals 13 residues. Germline assignment: CDR1 SGHRS and CDR2 YFSETQ. The CDR3 DNA sequence: TGCGCCAGCAGCTGGACAGGAGATTACGAGCAGTACTTC. Residues: CASSWTGDYEQYF.

The rearrangement links TRBV3-1 (or the pseudogene TRBV3-2) to TRBJ1-1, with TRBD1 as a possible D gene (6 bases). The CDR3 extends over 15 amino acids. Germline CDR1 and CDR2: LGHDT and YNNKEL (reference sequence). Trimming left V 1 base short and J 1 base short, with 10 bases between. DNA of the CDR3: TGTGCCAGCAGCCAAGGCCGGGGACAGAACACTGAAGCTTTCTTT. It yields the protein CASSQGRGQNTEAFF.

V usage is TRBV19 and J usage is TRBJ1-1, with no clear D. Trimming removed 0 bases at V and 4 bases at J, with 9 bases between. CDR3 length: 14 amino acids. Germline lookup yields CDR1 LNHDA and CDR2 SQIVND (reference sequence). CDR3 sequence: CASSIDQGGTEAFF. The CDR3 nucleotides are TGTGCCAGTAGTATAGATCAAGGAGGCACTGAAGCTTTCTTT.

The rearrangement joins TRBV7-2 to TRBJ1-2, with TRBD1 matching 8 bases. V lost 5 bases to trimming and J lost 4 bases; unmatched junction nucleotides: 6. CDR3 length equals 14 residues. Germline CDR1 is SGHTA and CDR2 is FQGNSA. The CDR3 reads CASSLQGVGYGYTF. In DNA form, the CDR3 reads TGTGCCAGCAGCCTACAGGGGGTCGGCTATGGCTACACCTTC.